This TCR beta chain derives from a study of blood T cell repertoires in COVID-19 (dated by TCRdb to 2020 to 2021). Describing the broader study: Collaborator samples came from the United States, Italy and Spain and covered acute and convalescent phases of COVID-19. The material from the prospective study consisted of cDNA or gDNA derived from T cells, B-cell-depleted T cells, or PBMCs. Subjects who had been exposed to COVID-19, were actively infected with it, or had recovered from it provided the deeply sampled blood TCRbeta repertoires that made up the dataset. The repertoires were made available in a free public database intended to serve as a resource for research on the immune response to SARS-CoV-2. Samples came from the ongoing ImmuneRACE study (first 160 participants) plus 1,254 subjects from 6 global collaborators. A de-identified subject ID, COVID-19 status, age in years and sex were almost always included in the sample metadata. Where available, HLA class I and class II types were taken from metadata supplied by the sample provider and were not determined by assay-based typing. The investigation overall reported the following: The quantity of clinical and demographic metadata differed by source and by participant and was supplied without curation.

Whole blood was collected in K2EDTA tubes by collaborating institutions according to the institutions' own protocols. For TCRbeta analysis, collaborators shipped samples in one of three forms: frozen whole blood, isolated PBMCs, or DNA extracted from either of those sample types. From the cysteine up to the phenylalanine, the CDR3 has a length of 16 residues. The read is trimmed to its CDR3 DNA, 48 bases read in frame from base 1. Via the germline V gene, CDR1 is SGHTA and CDR2 FQGNSA. V gives up 2 bases and J gives up 7 bases, and the segment between their germline ends measures 20 bases. Details on this clone: Its recognized antigen is unknown. Base qualities are not provided; no much larger clone lies one nucleotide away.

TCRbeta CDR3 regions were amplified from genomic DNA using the immunoSEQ Assay, a bias-controlled multiplex PCR. In the paper's pipeline: Nucleated cell counts per sample were estimated from amplification of reference gene primers within the assay. To quantify the absolute abundance of each unique TCRbeta CDR3 rearrangement, sequence reads were collapsed and filtered. For each sample, productive Simpson clonality was calculated as the square root of Simpson's diversity index over productive rearrangements. The table was pulled from immuneACCESS by TCRdb, which kept in-frame rearrangements only. Such tables lose some clones; where checked, under half of the loss comes from unresolved V genes, and the rest has no known cause. V and J calls and clone size follow that table, whereas D and trimming were derived from the DNA. The sample has roughly 87,000 clones on record, around 84% of them singletons. Roughly 17% of the sample goes to the ten largest clones.

The clonotype was recovered from a woman aged 55-69 years with acute or convalescent COVID-19. The receptor chain draws on TRBV7-2 and TRBJ1-2; no D gene is confidently identified. Sample: peripheral blood. At the DNA level, the sequence is TGTGCCAGCAGCTTACCGGGGTACCAACTAAGTGGTGGCTACACCTTC. Its protein product is CASSLPGYQLSGGYTF.